A selection of T cell receptor beta chains follows, all from one sample in a study of early T cells in non-severe SARS-CoV-2 infection. TCRdb called the 5' RACE reads again in MiXCR, with one record for every CDR3 protein. The table has 80,000 to 95,000 distinct CDR3 sequences, 12% to 15% seen once. The sample comprised whole blood. The receptors were gathered from an adult who was a healthcare worker with PCR-confirmed SARS-CoV-2 infection or an uninfected control (not recorded which). The CDR3 runs from the conserved cysteine through the conserved F or W. A D gene is named only where the DNA matches it firmly. Size tells how often a clone was seen (once, few, many) or the class of an expanded clone, and some rows leave it out.

size,D,V,J,DNA,CDR3
many,TRBD2,TRBV30,TRBJ2-1,TGTGCCCGGGGGGGGTACAATGAGCAGTTCTTC,CARGGYNEQFF
-,TRBD2,TRBV6-2/TRBV6-3,TRBJ2-1,TGTGCCAGCAGTTCGACCGGTGGCGGGGGACTAAATGAGCAGTTCTTC,CASSSTGGGGLNEQFF
few,TRBD1,TRBV4-2,TRBJ2-7,TGTGCCAGCAGCCATGGGTCGTCTCGGACAGGGGATTCCTACGAGCAGTACTTC,CASSHGSSRTGDSYEQYF
many,-,TRBV3-1,TRBJ2-3,TGTGCCAGCAGCCACCACGGGGGCCTCACAGATACGCAGTATTTT,CASSHHGGLTDTQYF
few,-,TRBV6-2/TRBV6-3,TRBJ1-1,TGTGCCAGCAGGAACGGGGGCGGGGCTGAAGCTTTCTTT,CASRNGGGAEAFF
many,TRBD1,TRBV7-2,TRBJ2-7,TGTGCCAGCAGCTCGACAGGGGGCTACGAGCAGTACTTC,CASSSTGGYEQYF
-,-,TRBV12-3/TRBV12-4,TRBJ2-3,TGTGCCAGCAGTTTGGGCGGGGAGAGCACAGATACGCAGTATTTT,CASSLGGESTDTQYF
-,-,TRBV20-1,TRBJ1-5,TGCAGTGTGGAGACTCAGGGACCTAGCAATCAGCCCCAGCATTTT,CSVETQGPSNQPQHF
-,TRBD1,TRBV7-6,TRBJ2-3,TGTGCCAGCAGCCCCAGGAAGACAGGGGGCGCGGATACGCAGTATTTT,CASSPRKTGGADTQYF
few,TRBD2,TRBV7-2,TRBJ2-5,TGTGCCAGCAGCCGGCCACGGACTAGCGAGACCCAGTACTTC,CASSRPRTSETQYF
few,-,TRBV7-8,TRBJ2-7,TGTGCCAGCAGCTTAACCCCTGGATACGAGCAGTACTTC,CASSLTPGYEQYF
few,-,TRBV25-1,TRBJ1-3,TGTGCCAGCAGTGTACCCAGTCCTGGAAACACCATATATTTT,CASSVPSPGNTIYF
many,-,TRBV28,TRBJ1-5,TGTGCCAGCAGGCCCGGAGGGCCTCAGCCCCAGCATTTT,CASRPGGPQPQHF
-,TRBD1,TRBV2,TRBJ1-2,TGTGCCAGCAGCCCCGGGACAGGGGGCGCGGGTGACTATGGCTACACCTTC,CASSPGTGGAGDYGYTF
few,TRBD1,TRBV6-5,TRBJ2-7,TGTGCCAGCAGTTTCCCGGGACAGTACCATAACTACGAGCAGTACTTC,CASSFPGQYHNYEQYF
-,-,TRBV5-5,TRBJ2-5,TGTGCCAGCAGCTTGGCCCGTAGTGTGATACAAGAGACCCAGTACTTC,CASSLARSVIQETQYF
many,-,TRBV20-1,TRBJ2-3,TGCAGTGCTCTAACGGGGGGCGCTGCAGATACGCAGTATTTT,CSALTGGAADTQYF
-,-,TRBV3-1,TRBJ1-1,TGTGCCAGCAGCCACCGAACTGGTAGCACTGAAGCTTTCTTT,CASSHRTGSTEAFF
few,TRBD1,TRBV10-2,TRBJ1-2,TGCGCCAGCGTGACAGGGCATGGCTACACCTTC,CASVTGHGYTF
few,-,TRBV3-1,TRBJ2-3,TGTGCCAGCAGCCCCGTGGGGGACGTCGATACGCAGTATTTT,CASSPVGDVDTQYF
many,-,TRBV15,TRBJ1-1,TGTGCCACCAGCAGACAGGGAGAACGAGCTTTCTTT,CATSRQGERAFF
-,-,TRBV4-2,TRBJ1-1,TGTGCCAGCAGCCAAGAAGGGGCTGGAGGGAACACTGAAGCTTTCTTT,CASSQEGAGGNTEAFF
few,TRBD1,TRBV14,TRBJ1-3,TGTGCCAGCAGTCGTAGACAGGGGCCACCCTTGAGCTCTGGAAACACCATATATTTT,CASSRRQGPPLSSGNTIYF
-,-,TRBV6-1,TRBJ1-5,TGTGCCAGCAGGACGGAACTTTATAGCAATCAGCCCCAGCATTTT,CASRTELYSNQPQHF
few,-,TRBV20-1,TRBJ1-6,TGCAGTGCTAGAGATCTCGGCAGGAGCTCCTATAATTCACCCCTCCACTTT,CSARDLGRSSYNSPLHF
many,TRBD1,TRBV6-4,TRBJ1-2,TGTGCCAGCAGTCCGGGACAGACCTCCCTGGAGGGAGGCTACACCTTC,CASSPGQTSLEGGYTF
many,-,TRBV5-1,TRBJ1-2,TGCGCCAGCAGCTTGGCCTGGGGATCTTATGGCTACACCTTC,CASSLAWGSYGYTF
many,-,TRBV11-2,TRBJ1-3,TGTGCCAGCAGCCTGGTCGTGGGAGACACCATATATTTT,CASSLVVGDTIYF
few,TRBD2,TRBV3-1,TRBJ2-7,TGTGCCAGCAGCCAGACTAGCGGGGGGGCAACGTACGAGCAGTACTTC,CASSQTSGGATYEQYF
few,TRBD1,TRBV30,TRBJ2-1,TGTGCCTGGAGGGGGGACAGATCCAATGAGCAGTTCTTC,CAWRGDRSNEQFF
many,TRBD2,TRBV5-1,TRBJ2-3,TGCGCCAGCAGCTTTGGGATTGGGACTAGCACTACAGATACGCAGTATTTT,CASSFGIGTSTTDTQYF
-,TRBD2,TRBV6-5,TRBJ2-1,TGTGCCAGCAGCCGGACTAGGCTGAGCCCAAGCCTCAATGAGCAGTTCTTC,CASSRTRLSPSLNEQFF
-,TRBD2,TRBV4-1,TRBJ2-1,TGCGCCAGCAGCCCGACTAGCCGGGGGGTACCTGAGCAGTTCTTC,CASSPTSRGVPEQFF
-,-,TRBV27,TRBJ1-1,TGTGCCAGCAGAAAAAGCAGAACAGGGAGCGGTGTGGAAGCTTTCTTT,CASRKSRTGSGVEAFF
few,-,TRBV15,TRBJ2-3,TGTGCCACCAGCAGAGATGCGCGGGGGCTCACAGATACGCAGTATTTT,CATSRDARGLTDTQYF
-,-,TRBV5-5,TRBJ2-7,TGTGCCAGCAGCCTCGCCGTGACCGGCTACGAGCAGTACTTC,CASSLAVTGYEQYF
many,-,TRBV29-1,TRBJ1-1,TGCAGCGTAGCACAGGGAAGGGCTGAAGCTTTCTTT,CSVAQGRAEAFF
-,-,TRBV5-1,TRBJ2-1,TGCGCCAGCAGCTTGGATCCGGATACCTACAATGAGCAGTTCTTC,CASSLDPDTYNEQFF
-,TRBD1,TRBV20-1,TRBJ2-7,TGCAGTGCTAGTATGGGACAGGGGCCCTACGAGCAGTACTTC,CSASMGQGPYEQYF
-,-,TRBV5-1,TRBJ2-5,TGCGCCAGCAGCTTGGCCGATTACACTAGGGGAGAGACCCAGTACTTC,CASSLADYTRGETQYF
many,TRBD2,TRBV5-1,TRBJ2-2,TGCGCCAGCAGCCAACCCGCCGGACTAGCGGGGGACAACACCGGGGAGCTGTTTTTT,CASSQPAGLAGDNTGELFF
-,-,TRBV20-1,TRBJ2-5,TGCAGTGCTAGAGCGGGGGGCCCCGAGAGACCCCAGTACTTC,CSARAGGPERPQYF
many,-,TRBV7-3,TRBJ1-6,TGTGCCAGCAGCATCCTGACAGCGAATTCACCCCTCCACTTT,CASSILTANSPLHF
few,-,TRBV30,TRBJ1-1,TGTGCCTGGATGGGACTCTATGAAGCTTTCTTT,CAWMGLYEAFF
few,TRBD1,TRBV7-9,TRBJ2-5,TGTGCCAGCAGTCCTCTTTCCGGGACAGGGGGTTTCGAGACCCAGTACTTC,CASSPLSGTGGFETQYF